This TCR beta chain was profiled in a study of control samples from healthy donors and cancer patients. The CDR3 is 16 amino acids. V dropped 4 bases and J dropped 7 bases, with 19 bases sitting between them. The germline gives CDR1 MNHNY, CDR2 SVGAGI (reference sequence). Some clones are missing from TCRdb's copy, which holds only in-frame ones; the method was immunoSEQ multiplex PCR. The data show 180,000 or so clones, about 94% seen once. Sequenced sample: blood. The chain couples TRBV6-6 to TRBJ2-2; D call uncertain. The origin of this receptor is a woman aged 55-70 years in good health. CDR3 protein: CASSSHIGSNGGELFF. The CDR3 nucleotides read TGTGCCAGCAGTTCCCACATAGGGTCGAATGGCGGGGAGCTGTTTTTT.